The 15 T cell receptor beta chains in this list originate from one sample, sequenced in a study of human thymus T cells. Sequencing used immunoSEQ multiplex PCR; TCRdb keeps in-frame clones, though not all of them. The profile shows tens of thousands of clones, nearly 95% of them singletons. Sequencing was carried out using blood. These receptors originate from a boy less than two years old with a congenital heart defect but otherwise immunologically healthy.

The chain employs TRBV7-2 and TRBJ2-5; 7 positions match TRBD2. This CDR3 region has 17 residues. Germline-derived CDR1 and CDR2 are SGHTA and FQGNSA. J was trimmed by 4 bases and V by 4 bases; bases with no gene match: 15. CDR3 sequence reads: CASSYLGGRLAVETQYF. CDR3 DNA: TGTGCCAGCAGCTACCTGGGAGGACGGCTAGCGGTAGAGACCCAGTACTTC.

The gene calls are TRBV11-2 and TRBJ1-5; D might be TRBD1 (5 bases). CDR3 length: 13 residues. Germline V CDR1 and CDR2: SGHAT, FQNNGV. Trimming took off 3 bases at V and 6 bases at J, with 9 bases between the two ends. The CDR3 is CASSFGGSQPQHF. The CDR3 DNA sequence: TGTGCCAGCAGCTTCGGGGGATCTCAGCCCCAGCATTTT.

This rearrangement joins TRBV19 to TRBJ2-2; 7 nucleotides align to TRBD2. J was trimmed by 4 bases and V by 7 bases; bases with no gene match: 9. Germline CDR1 is LNHDA and CDR2 is SQIVND (reference sequence). The CDR3 sequence is 15 residues long. The CDR3 DNA reads as TGTGCCAGTACGGGGGAGGGAAGGGTCACCGGGGAGCTGTTTTTT. It is translated as CASTGEGRVTGELFF.

J is TRBJ2-1 and V is TRBV9, with TRBD2 matching 13 bases. Losses at the gene ends were 3 bases for V and 6 bases for J; bases not matched to a gene: 0. Germline CDR1 reads SGDLS; CDR2 reads YYNGEE. The CDR3 sequence is 14 residues long. This CDR3 reads CASSGLAGGNEQFF. CDR3 DNA: TGTGCCAGCAGCGGACTAGCGGGGGGCAATGAGCAGTTCTTC. Supplemented by reference TRBV9 and TRBJ2-1, the full variable domain reads DSGVTQTPKHLITATGQRVTLRCSPRSGDLSVYWYQQSLDQGLQFLIQYYNGEERAKGNILERFSAQQFPDLHSELNLSSLELGDSALYFCASSGLAGGNEQFFGPGTRLTVL.

This clone has a single count. The chain combines TRBV14 with TRBJ2-7, with D possibly matching TRBD1 (6 bases). Germline CDR1 reads SGHDN; CDR2 reads FVKESK. Deletions cut 2 bases from V and 2 bases from J, with 10 bases between. CDR3 size: 14 residues. The CDR3 region has the DNA TGTGCCAGCAGCCAAATTCACAGGGCCTACGAGCAGTACTTC. It translates to CASSQIHRAYEQYF.

The chain links TRBV7-2 to TRBJ2-3, with 7 bases lining up with TRBD2. The CDR3 is made up of 15 amino acids. Germline CDR1 SGHTA, CDR2 FQGNSA. Trimming at V came to 1 base and at J to 1 base, leaving 2 bases not matched to a gene. The CDR3 loop reads CASSLGGLGTDTQYF. The DNA of the CDR3 is TGTGCCAGCAGCTTAGGAGGACTAGGCACAGATACGCAGTATTTT. The full variable domain, with the rest looked up from reference TRBV7-2 and TRBJ2-3, is GAGVSQSPSNKVTEKGKDVELRCDPISGHTALYWYRQSLGQGLEFLIYFQGNSAPDKSGLPSDRFSAERTGGSVSTLTIQRTQQEDSAVYLCASSLGGLGTDTQYFGPGTRLTVL.

J is TRBJ2-3 and V is TRBV7-6, with unresolved D. Germline loops: CDR1 SGHVS, CDR2 FNYEAQ. V was shortened by 4 bases and J by 6 bases, with 11 bases between the two germline ends. The CDR3 sequence is 13 residues long. As DNA, the CDR3 is TGTGCCAGCAGCTCCCACTTGGGGGATACGCAGTATTTT. It codes for CASSSHLGDTQYF. Looking up the rest from reference TRBV7-6 and TRBJ2-3 gives the full variable domain: GAGVSQSPRYKVTKRGQDVALRCDPISGHVSLYWYRQALGQGPEFLTYFNYEAQQDKSGLPNDRFSAERPEGSISTLTIQRTEQRDSAMYRCASSSHLGDTQYFGPGTRLTVL.

This sequence joins TRBV5-1 and TRBJ1-5; no clear D. This CDR3 spans 16 amino acids. Germline loops: CDR1 SGHRS, CDR2 YFSETQ. Trimming pared 0 bases from V and 1 base from J, leaving 11 bases between. The CDR3 nucleotides read TGCGCCAGCAGCTTGGGGGTGGGCGCGAGCAATCAGCCCCAGCATTTT. Translating gives CASSLGVGASNQPQHF.

The chain recombines TRBV6-6 with TRBJ1-2, with D hard to call. Germline V gene sequence: CDR1 MNHNY, CDR2 SVGAGI (reference sequence). V was pared by 2 bases and J by 1 base, with 8 bases between. The CDR3 has 14 residues. For the CDR3, the DNA is TGTGCCAGCAGTTACAGGGATAGTAACTATGGCTACACCTTC. It encodes CASSYRDSNYGYTF.

The sample holds one count of this clone. The gene calls are TRBV4-1 and TRBJ2-5; 7 nucleotides match TRBD2. The CDR3 is 15 residues long. The germline CDR1 and CDR2 sequences are MGHRA and YSYEKL. V gave up 1 base and J gave up 1 base; unmatched junction bases: 3. CDR3 sequence: CASSQVRLAQETQYF. The CDR3 nucleotides read TGCGCCAGCAGCCAAGTCCGACTAGCCCAAGAGACCCAGTACTTC.

The chain employs TRBV11-2 and TRBJ1-3; no reliable D call. CDR1 SGHAT and CDR2 FQNNGV come from the germline V gene. Trimming removed 2 bases from V and 0 bases from J, with 5 bases in between. The CDR3 totals 14 residues. Here the CDR3 reads CASSLRLSGNTIYF. The DNA for the CDR3 is TGTGCCAGCAGCTTAAGACTCTCTGGAAACACCATATATTTT.

The chain links TRBV7-6 to TRBJ2-5; 13 bases align to TRBD2. Per germline, CDR1 SGHVS and CDR2 FNYEAQ. After removal of 3 bases from V and 4 bases from J, the junction contained 5 bases not matched to a gene. The CDR3 sequence is 16 residues long. Here the CDR3 DNA reads TGTGCCAGCAGCTTGACTAGCGGGGGGCTGGGAGAGACCCAGTACTTC. This gives the protein CASSLTSGGLGETQYF.

The V and J genes are TRBV5-1 and TRBJ2-2; 7 positions match TRBD1. V lost 3 bases, J lost 1 base, and 6 bases stayed unmatched. Germline assignment: CDR1 SGHRS and CDR2 YFSETQ. The length of the CDR3 is 16 residues. The CDR3 sequence is CASSSRTGWNTGELFF. The CDR3 DNA reads TGCGCCAGCAGCTCAAGGACAGGCTGGAACACCGGGGAGCTGTTTTTT.

V is TRBV7-6 and J is TRBJ2-6, with D perhaps matching TRBD1 (6 bases). Germline loops: CDR1 SGHVS, CDR2 FNYEAQ. V dropped 0 bases and J dropped 2 bases, with 8 bases sitting between them. This CDR3 has 16 residues. CDR3 bases: TGTGCCAGCAGCTTAGCTCCAGGGGCTGGGGCCAACGTCCTGACTTTC. Protein sequence: CASSLAPGAGANVLTF.

The chain has TRBV11-3 and TRBJ1-1; D unresolved. Germline V gene data show CDR1 as SGHNT and CDR2 as YENEEA. The CDR3 spans 12 residues. Trimming shortened V by 5 bases and J by 3 bases, and 7 bases separated the two germline ends. CDR3 nucleotides: TGTGCCAGCAGCCGTAAAGACACTGAAGCTTTCTTT. It translates to CASSRKDTEAFF.